The 17 T cell receptor beta chains below were found in one sample sequenced in a study of shared clonotypes between healthy human individuals. The data were produced by immunoSEQ multiplex PCR, yet TCRdb's version contains in-frame clones alone and is incomplete. The sample consists of hundreds of thousands of clones, around 96% of them appearing once. Naive CD8 cells were CD45RO-negative, positively selected for CCR7, excluding terminally differentiated effector memory CD45RA+ cells. The sample consisted of naive CD8+ T cells sorted from blood. These receptors came from a woman aged 25 to 39 in good health.

The chain uses TRBV2 and TRBJ2-7; tentative D call: TRBD1 (6 bases). The CDR3 sequence is 15 residues long. The germline V gene has CDR1 SNHLY and CDR2 FYNNEI. V dropped 4 bases and J dropped 3 bases, with 16 bases sitting between them. DNA for the CDR3: TGTGCCAGCAGTGGGATACAGGGTATTTACTACGAGCAGTACTTC. Encoded protein: CASSGIQGIYYEQYF.

Remarks on this clone: This CDR3 is also generated by other DNA sequences in the sample. This chain connects TRBV28 to TRBJ2-2; D gene uncertain. From germline, CDR1 is MDHEN and CDR2 SYDVKM. Trimming shortened V by 1 base and J by 6 bases, and 0 bases separated the two germline ends. CDR3 length equals 11 residues. DNA for the CDR3: TGTGCCAGCAGTTTATCCGGGGAGCTGTTTTTT. Its protein is CASSLSGELFF.

CDR3 in amino acids: CASSSRLDYEQYF. The DNA for the CDR3 is TGCGCCAGCAGCTCGCGCCTCGATTACGAGCAGTACTTC. The V and J genes are TRBV5-1 and TRBJ2-7; D gene uncertain. The CDR3 is made up of 13 amino acids. Trimming shortened V by 3 bases and J by 4 bases, and 11 bases separated the two germline ends. Germline V gene sequence: CDR1 SGHRS, CDR2 YFSETQ.

In this sample, this clone turned up once. The rearrangement uses TRBV25-1 and TRBJ2-1; TRBD2 agrees at 11 bases. This CDR3 is built from 17 residues. V shed 3 bases, J shed 0 bases, and the junction held 4 bases outside the gene matches. CDR1 MGHDK and CDR2 SYGVNS come from the germline V gene. CDR3: CASSDPTSGSSYNEQFF. The CDR3 bases are TGTGCCAGCAGTGATCCAACTAGCGGGAGCTCCTACAATGAGCAGTTCTTC.

V and J are TRBV29-1 and TRBJ2-5; TRBD1 might be the D (5 bases). The CDR3 has 16 residues. V was cut by 6 bases and J by 2 bases, with 22 bases left in between. Germline-derived CDR1 and CDR2 are SQVTM and ANQGSEA. As DNA, the CDR3 is TGCAGCGTCAAAGGGGTCCGGGCCAATTTACAAGAGACCCAGTACTTC. Residues: CSVKGVRANLQETQYF.

The gene calls are TRBV6-1 and TRBJ2-7; D gene ambiguous. Per germline, CDR1 MNHNS and CDR2 SASEGT. There are 12 residues in the CDR3. V was shortened by 2 bases and J by 3 bases, with 5 bases between the two germline ends. The CDR3 reads CASSESHYEQYF. Here the CDR3 DNA reads TGTGCCAGCAGTGAATCCCACTACGAGCAGTACTTC.

The genes are TRBV28 and TRBJ2-2; tentatively, D is TRBD2 (6 bases). The CDR3 covers 14 residues. Trimming removed 3 bases from V and 4 bases from J, with 9 bases in between. CDR1 and CDR2 from the germline V gene are MDHEN and SYDVKM. The CDR3 loop reads CASSFVGGTGELFF. The CDR3 nucleotides are TGTGCCAGCAGTTTTGTGGGAGGCACCGGGGAGCTGTTTTTT. Drawing the rest from reference TRBV28 and TRBJ2-2, the complete variable domain is DVKVTQSSRYLVKRTGEKVFLECVQDMDHENMFWYRQDPGLGLRLIYFSYDVKMKEKGDIPEGYSVSREKKERFSLILESASTNQTSMYLCASSFVGGTGELFFGEGSRLTVL.

The CDR3, as DNA: TGTGCCAGCAGTTACGGGTCTCGAAAGGATGGGGAGCTGTTTTTT. This translates into CASSYGSRKDGELFF. The genes are TRBV27 and TRBJ2-2; D gene ambiguous. V lost 4 bases and J 8 bases, leaving 17 bases between the germline ends. Germline CDR1 and CDR2: MNHEY and SMNVEV (reference sequence). CDR3 length: 15 amino acids.

The chain employs TRBV13 and TRBJ2-7; unclear D gene. The CDR3 runs to 14 residues. Trimming took off 5 bases at V and 3 bases at J, with 14 bases between the two ends. Germline CDR1 is PRHDT and CDR2 is FYEKMQ (reference sequence). The CDR3 protein is CASSAHLQRYEQYF. The CDR3 DNA sequence: TGTGCCAGCAGCGCCCACCTTCAGCGCTACGAGCAGTACTTC.

J is TRBJ1-1 and V is TRBV27; D remains ambiguous. This CDR3 region has 13 residues. Germline CDR1 is MNHEY and CDR2 is SMNVEV (reference sequence). V was clipped by 2 bases and J by 4 bases, with 8 bases between them. CDR3 bases: TGTGCCAGCAGTTTAGCGCGGGGCACTGAAGCTTTCTTT. This encodes CASSLARGTEAFF.

This sequence joins TRBV21-1 and TRBJ2-2; the table's D call, TRBD2, was not checked against the DNA. TRBV21-1 is labeled a pseudogene. There are 14 residues in the CDR3. CDR3 sequence: CARLAGGPNGELFF. The CDR3, as DNA: TGTGCCAGACTAGCGGGAGGGCCTAACGGGGAGCTGTTTTTT.

The gene calls are TRBV2 and TRBJ2-5, with 12 bases identical to TRBD2. Losses at the gene ends were 7 bases for V and 5 bases for J; bases not matched to a gene: 5. The CDR3 extends over 14 amino acids. Germline V gives CDR1 SNHLY, CDR2 FYNNEI. The CDR3 DNA follows: TGTGCCAGCACGACTAGCGGGAGATTCGAGACCCAGTACTTC. This translates into CASTTSGRFETQYF. The variable domain in full, with the rest retrieved from reference TRBV2 and TRBJ2-5, is EPEVTQTPSHQVTQMGQEVILRCVPISNHLYFYWYRQILGQKVEFLVSFYNNEISEKSEIFDDQFSVERPDGSNFTLKIRSTKLEDSAMYFCASTTSGRFETQYFGPGTRLLVL.

The genes are TRBV14 and TRBJ2-1; 9 bases fit TRBD2. V lost 0 bases, J lost 6 bases, and 27 bases stayed unmatched. Germline values: CDR1 SGHDN, CDR2 FVKESK. The CDR3 consists of 23 residues. The CDR3 DNA reads TGTGCCAGCAGCCAAGATGTCGACCAAAAAGCGGGAGGCCTACTCAGGCACATCAATGAGCAGTTCTTC. It specifies CASSQDVDQKAGGLLRHINEQFF.

The V and J genes are TRBV27 and TRBJ2-1; 8 bases are a match to TRBD2. This CDR3 has 16 residues. Germline CDR1 is MNHEY and CDR2 is SMNVEV (reference sequence). V shed 0 bases and J 3 bases; nucleotides not matched to a gene: 4. CDR3 DNA: TGTGCCAGCAGTTTATCCGGGACTAGATTCTACAATGAGCAGTTCTTC. Translation gives CASSLSGTRFYNEQFF.

V gene TRBV5-6 combines with J gene TRBJ2-7; D gene unclear. Between the trimmed V and J ends, which lost 0 bases and 3 bases, there was a span of 13 bases. Germline CDR1 reads SGHDT; CDR2 reads YYEEEE. This CDR3 is 15 amino acids long. CDR3 nucleotides: TGTGCCAGCAGCTTGGACGGCTCTCCCTACTACGAGCAGTACTTC. Protein sequence: CASSLDGSPYYEQYF.

The chain recombines TRBV27 with TRBJ2-5, with D possibly matching TRBD2 (7 bases). V gave up 6 bases and J gave up 5 bases, with 16 bases separating them. CDR1 MNHEY and CDR2 SMNVEV come from the germline V gene (reference sequence). The CDR3 is 14 residues long. The CDR3 DNA sequence: TGTGCCAGCAGCCCCTGGGGGGGCGATGAGACCCAGTACTTC. This translates into CASSPWGGDETQYF.

The chain recombines TRBV28 with TRBJ1-5; D call uncertain. V was trimmed by 1 base and J by 4 bases, leaving 8 bases between them. Per germline, CDR1 MDHEN and CDR2 SYDVKM. The CDR3 runs 14 residues. The CDR3 region is CASSLYGQNQPQHF. DNA for the CDR3: TGTGCCAGCAGTTTATACGGCCAGAATCAGCCCCAGCATTTT.